Listed here are 14 T cell receptor beta chains from one sample, sequenced in a study of OX40 agonist ivuxolimab in advanced cancers. Using immunoSEQ multiplex PCR, the repertoire was profiled, and TCRdb retains in-frame clones only, with some absent. The table shows under 95,000 clones, with approximately 86% occurring only once. This specimen consisted of CD4+ or CD8+ T cells sorted from blood, obtained in a trial of the OX40 agonist ivuxolimab. The receptors come from an adult with an advanced solid tumor such as melanoma, head and neck, liver or kidney cancer.

CDR3 protein: CASSLGDGNNEQFF. The CDR3 DNA follows: TGTGCCAGCAGCTTGGGGGACGGAAACAATGAGCAGTTCTTC. The genes are TRBV5-4 and TRBJ2-1; the D gene could be TRBD1 or TRBD2 (5 bases each). Germline V gives CDR1 SGHNT, CDR2 YYREEE (reference sequence). CDR3 size: 14 residues. The germline V and J ends were trimmed by 0 bases and 5 bases, with 9 bases remaining between them.

This clone showed up just a few times. The chain employs TRBV6-1 and TRBJ2-3, with D maybe TRBD1 (6 bases). Trimming stripped 8 bases from V and 2 bases from J, with 17 bases between. The CDR3 is made up of 15 amino acids. CDR1 is MNHNS and CDR2 is SASEGT in the germline V gene. The CDR3 nucleotides read TGTGCCAGCGCCATGGGGGCTGCCCTCACAGATACGCAGTATTTT. This gives the protein CASAMGAALTDTQYF.

The rearrangement links TRBV30 to TRBJ2-3, with D unresolved. This CDR3 spans 14 amino acids. CDR1 is GTSNPN, CDR2 SVGIG, per germline (reference sequence). The germline V and J ends were trimmed by 0 bases and 2 bases, with 9 bases remaining between them. CDR3 nucleotide sequence: TGTGCCTGGAGTGTAACCGCCTTCACAGATACGCAGTATTTT. It encodes CAWSVTAFTDTQYF.

This chain connects TRBV19 to TRBJ1-5; D is possibly TRBD1 (5 bases). CDR1 and CDR2 from the germline V gene are LNHDA and SQIVND (reference sequence). The CDR3 totals 15 residues. Between the trimmed V and J ends, which lost 10 bases and 0 bases, there was a span of 16 bases. The CDR3, as DNA: TGTGCCACCCTCCCCACTAGGGGTAGCAATCAGCCCCAGCATTTT. Translating gives CATLPTRGSNQPQHF.

The gene calls are TRBV11-2 and TRBJ1-2, with 9 bases identical to TRBD1. The CDR3 contains 16 residues. Germline CDR1 and CDR2: SGHAT and FQNNGV. J gave up 5 bases and V 5 bases, and 12 bases lay outside the gene matches. CDR3 region: CASSRDRDWGLYGYTF. The DNA of the CDR3 is TGTGCCAGCAGCCGGGACAGGGATTGGGGGCTATATGGCTACACCTTC. Full variable domain (remainder filled in from reference TRBV11-2 and TRBJ1-2): EAGVAQSPRYKIIEKRQSVAFWCNPISGHATLYWYQQILGQGPKLLIQFQNNGVVDDSQLPKDRFSAERLKGVDSTLKIQPAKLEDSAVYLCASSRDRDWGLYGYTFGSGTRLTVV.

This sequence joins TRBV10-2 and TRBJ2-7; 7 bases are a match to TRBD1. Germline V gene lookup returns CDR1 WSHSY and CDR2 SAAADI. The CDR3 spans 12 residues. Trimming cost V 3 bases and J 7 bases; bases outside gene matches: 3. The CDR3 DNA sequence: TGCGCCAGCAGTGAACAGGGGATTGAGCAGTACTTC. Its translation: CASSEQGIEQYF.

The J gene is TRBJ2-1, the V gene TRBV5-4; D is unresolved. Trimming removed 0 bases from V and 5 bases from J, with 21 bases in between. This CDR3 is built from 18 residues. CDR1 is SGHNT and CDR2 is YYREEE in the germline V gene (reference sequence). The chain's CDR3 is CASSLGGNRFPNDNEQFF. CDR3 coding DNA: TGTGCCAGCAGCTTGGGTGGCAACAGATTTCCCAATGACAATGAGCAGTTCTTC.

This clone was found a few times. V is TRBV25-1 and J is TRBJ1-5; 9 positions match TRBD1. V shed 3 bases, J shed 2 bases, and the junction held 2 bases outside the gene matches. The CDR3 is 15 amino acids. Per germline, CDR1 MGHDK and CDR2 SYGVNS. CDR3 residues: CASSDTGGGNQPQHF. The CDR3 DNA is TGTGCCAGCAGTGATACAGGGGGCGGCAATCAGCCCCAGCATTTT.

The chain carries TRBV18 and TRBJ1-2; D gene ambiguous. This CDR3 has 16 residues. CDR1 is KGHSH and CDR2 is LQKENI in the germline V gene. Between the trimmed V and J ends, which lost 1 base and 3 bases, there was a span of 15 bases. The CDR3 nucleotides read TGTGCCAGCTCACCACGACCGCCCGGCGTAGACTATGGCTACACCTTC. This sequence encodes CASSPRPPGVDYGYTF.

The chain has TRBV19 and TRBJ1-2; possible D gene TRBD1, 5 bases. V dropped 8 bases and J dropped 4 bases, with 17 bases sitting between them. Looked up from germline, CDR1 is LNHDA and CDR2 is SQIVND (reference sequence). This CDR3 contains 14 residues. The CDR3 loop reads CASVGGGSTYGYTF. The CDR3 nucleotides are TGTGCCAGTGTCGGGGGGGGTTCCACCTATGGCTACACCTTC.

The V gene is TRBV4-2, the J gene TRBJ2-3; 9 nucleotides line up with TRBD2. Germline lookup yields CDR1 LGHNA and CDR2 YNFKEQ. This CDR3 region has 19 residues. V lost 1 base, J lost 6 bases, and 17 bases stayed unmatched. The CDR3 sequence is CASSQAPGLARPGGDTQYF. The CDR3 DNA follows: TGTGCCAGCAGCCAAGCCCCCGGACTAGCGAGACCGGGGGGGGATACGCAGTATTTT.

The chain links TRBV14 to TRBJ2-7, with 9 bases identical to TRBD1. CDR3 length: 14 residues. CDR1 and CDR2 (germline): SGHDN, FVKESK. J was trimmed by 3 bases and V by 2 bases; bases with no gene match: 2. Here the CDR3 reads CASSQLDRGYEQYF. As DNA, the CDR3 is TGTGCCAGCAGCCAACTGGACAGGGGCTACGAGCAGTACTTC.

The CDR3: CASSLTGGLETQYF. The CDR3, as DNA: TGTGCCAGCAGCTTGACAGGGGGCTTAGAGACCCAGTACTTC. The rearrangement uses TRBV7-3 and TRBJ2-5, with 10 bases fitting TRBD1. This CDR3 has 14 residues. Per the germline V gene, CDR1 is SGHTA and CDR2 is FQGTGA. V trimming: 3 bases; J trimming: 4 bases; junction bases outside the gene matches: 2.

In this sample, this clone turned up once. The chain combines TRBV12-1 with TRBJ2-3. TRBV12-1 is designated a pseudogene. This CDR3 has 14 residues. CDR3 loop: CASSSKDQQDTQYF. The CDR3 bases are TGTGCCAGCAGCTCTAAGGACCAGCAGGATACGCAGTATTTT.